This TCR beta chain came from a study of cytomegalovirus exposure and HLA in healthy donors. General study points: Judged likely to be a sequencing artifact was a cluster of highly shared sequence variants. Overall, about 160 TCR beta chains were annotated as cytomegalovirus-associated.

Comments on this clone: Its antigen is unidentified.

Healthy individuals who donated bone marrow served as the donors. PCR employed 60 Vbeta and 13 Jbeta primers. Profiling relied on immunoSEQ multiplex PCR, and the TCRdb table lists in-frame clones only, not all of them. The sample consists of roughly 70,000 clones, 74% of them appearing once. CDR3 size: 15 residues. Between the trimmed V and J ends, which lost 4 bases and 0 bases, there was a span of 11 bases. Germline assignment: CDR1 SGHVS and CDR2 FQNEAQ. The sequence came from a human donor in good health. Sequencing was carried out using PBMCs. V is TRBV7-8 and J is TRBJ2-3, with D perhaps matching TRBD1 (6 bases). The CDR3 DNA reads TGTGCCAGCAGCTCCAGAGGGGGTAGCACAGATACGCAGTATTTT. Amino acid sequence: CASSSRGGSTDTQYF.